This T cell receptor (beta chain) was identified in a study of blood T cell repertoires in COVID-19. Overall study context: Sources were T cells, B-cell-depleted T cells, or PBMCs; the material itself was cDNA or gDNA.

Clones were sequenced by immunoSEQ multiplex PCR, and TCRdb holds only the in-frame ones, with some missing. Among roughly 250,000 clones listed, around nine tenths were seen once. The CDR3 extends over 15 amino acids. Per germline, CDR1 LNHDA and CDR2 SQIVND (reference sequence). V shed 8 bases and J 0 bases; nucleotides not matched to a gene: 6. The TCR was taken from a woman younger than 30 who had recovered from COVID-19. The V and J genes are TRBV19 and TRBJ1-2, with 10 positions matching TRBD1. Material: PBMCs or T cells enriched from blood (not recorded which). This CDR3 reads CASRYGTGANYGYTF. The CDR3 DNA reads as TGTGCCAGTCGATATGGGACAGGGGCTAACTATGGCTACACCTTC.